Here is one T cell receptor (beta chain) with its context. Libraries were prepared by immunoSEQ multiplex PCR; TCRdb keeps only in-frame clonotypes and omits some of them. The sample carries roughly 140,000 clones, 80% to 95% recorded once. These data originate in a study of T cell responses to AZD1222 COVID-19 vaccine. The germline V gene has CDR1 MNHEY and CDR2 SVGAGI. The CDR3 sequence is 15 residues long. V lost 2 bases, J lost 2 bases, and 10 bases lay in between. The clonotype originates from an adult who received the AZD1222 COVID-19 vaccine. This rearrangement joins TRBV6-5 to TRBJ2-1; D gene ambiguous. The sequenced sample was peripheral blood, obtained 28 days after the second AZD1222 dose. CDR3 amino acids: CASSYRIGTYNEQFF. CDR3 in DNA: TGTGCCAGCAGTTACCGCATCGGCACCTACAATGAGCAGTTCTTC.